The source of this T cell receptor beta chain is a study of blood T cell repertoires in COVID-19. The CDR3 length is 14 residues. J gave up 5 bases and V 1 base, and 1 base lay outside the gene matches. Germline V gene data show CDR1 as PRHDT and CDR2 as FYEKMQ (reference sequence). In the authors' methods: Counts of nucleated cells, estimated from reference gene primer amplification, were obtained. Clones were read by immunoSEQ multiplex PCR, and TCRdb kept only the in-frame ones, dropping some. The D gene and trimming were derived from the DNA, and the V and J assignments and clone size from that table. The sample has approximately 210,000 clones, roughly 86% seen once.

Sequencing was performed on peripheral blood. This receptor was obtained from a woman in her forties or fifties with active or convalescent COVID-19. The rearrangement links TRBV13 to TRBJ2-2; 7 positions match TRBD1. CDR3 DNA: TGTGCCAGCAGCTTAGAGGGGGCGACCGGGGAGCTGTTTTTT. Residues: CASSLEGATGELFF.